The text below deals with one TCR beta chain. Antigen specificity is unknown. The entry originates in a study of T cell repertoires in cytomegalovirus infection. Looking at the study overall: Recently identified HLA-C-restricted CMV epitopes were among the peptides used. Carrying CMV and the relevant HLA type showed in public TCR beta signatures. Study conclusions and caveats: In two of eight donors, the top clonotype was HLA-C-restricted CMV-specific. Individuals carrying CMV plus the relevant HLA were identified by cumulative frequency of public TCR beta families.

TCRdb called the reads again in MiXCR, with one record for every CDR3 protein. This sample has hundreds of thousands of distinct CDR3 sequences, with about 33% found just once. Unmatched junction bases numbered 4, after V lost 0 bases and J lost 6 bases. Looked up from germline, CDR1 is LGHNA and CDR2 is YSLEER. There are 15 residues in the CDR3. This TCR derives from a human donor in good health (CMV status not recorded). Some clones in this sample may be carry-over from other donors' samples. The sequenced sample was cultured CD8+ T cells from PBMCs, obtained from culture after CMV antigen stimulation. The chain links TRBV4-3 to TRBJ2-1; 8 nucleotides match TRBD1. CDR3 in amino acids: CASSQDNRGTNEQFF. For the CDR3, the DNA is TGCGCCAGCAGCCAAGATAACAGGGGGACCAATGAGCAGTTCTTC.